Listed here are 18 T cell receptor beta chains from one sample, sequenced in a study of T cells in Graves' hyperthyroidism and ophthalmopathy. Amplification of TCR beta CDR3 regions was performed using RNA transcripts as template. Researchers ran a first-round RT-PCR on the TCR CDR3 using the HTBI primer set. TCRdb ran MiXCR on the multiplex PCR reads and lists one entry per CDR3 protein. Found here are approximately 490,000 distinct CDR3 sequences, around a fifth of them singletons; the top ten hold 49%. Sequenced sample: blood. These receptors originate from a woman aged 70-85 years with Graves' ophthalmopathy.

This clonotype has a handful of counts. J is TRBJ2-7 and V is TRBV7-9; the match to TRBD1 covers 12 bases. CDR1 and CDR2 (germline): SEHNR, FQNEAQ (reference sequence). This CDR3 is built from 14 residues. V lost 6 bases, J lost 6 bases, and 6 bases stayed unmatched. CDR3 sequence: CASRGTGGFPEQYF. CDR3 nucleotides: TGTGCCAGCAGAGGGACAGGGGGCTTCCCCGAGCAGTACTTC. The whole variable domain, remainder taken from reference TRBV7-9 and TRBJ2-7, is DTGVSQNPRHKITKRGQNVTFRCDPISEHNRLYWYRQTLGQGPEFLTYFQNEAQLEKSRLLSDRFSAERPKGSFSTLEIQRTEQGDSAMYLCASRGTGGFPEQYFGPGTRLTVT.

The chain uses TRBV20-1 and TRBJ1-6; 7 nucleotides agree with TRBD1. J gave up 7 bases and V 7 bases, and 7 bases lay outside the gene matches. This CDR3 spans 13 amino acids. Per germline, CDR1 DFQATT and CDR2 SNEGSKA (reference sequence). CDR3 nucleotide sequence: TGCAGTGTTAGCGGGACAGAAAATTCACCCCTCCACTTT. Translating it yields CSVSGTENSPLHF.

The chain recombines TRBV6-1 with TRBJ1-2; 9 nucleotides match TRBD1. The trim removed 6 bases at V and 6 bases at J, leaving 2 bases unmatched. Germline loops: CDR1 MNHNS, CDR2 SASEGT. The CDR3 length is 12 residues. The CDR3 bases are TGTGCCAGCAGGACAGGGGGTGATGGCTACACCTTC. Translating it yields CASRTGGDGYTF.

This clonotype was counted at least ten times. The chain carries TRBV12-3 or TRBV12-4 and TRBJ2-1; D not certain. The CDR3 extends over 12 amino acids. V was pared by 2 bases and J by 5 bases, with 4 bases between. As DNA, the CDR3 is TGTGCCAGCAGTTTATGGAACAATGAGCAGTTCTTC. Protein: CASSLWNNEQFF.

V and J are TRBV4-1 and TRBJ2-7; 10 bases match TRBD2. The CDR3 contains 13 residues. CDR1 and CDR2 (germline): MGHRA, YSYEKL. The V and J ends lost 4 bases and 5 bases, in that order; junction bases with no gene match: 2. The CDR3, as DNA: TGCGCCAGCAGCCTCCTAGCGGGAGACGAGCAGTACTTC. It is translated as CASSLLAGDEQYF.

V usage is TRBV20-1 and J usage is TRBJ2-7; TRBD2 agrees at 7 bases. Unmatched junction bases numbered 6, after V lost 1 base and J lost 6 bases. Germline V gene data show CDR1 as DFQATT and CDR2 as SNEGSKA (reference sequence). The CDR3 spans 13 residues. The CDR3 spells CSARGGSIREQYF. CDR3 coding DNA: TGCAGTGCTAGAGGCGGGAGCATCCGCGAGCAGTACTTC.

This rearrangement joins TRBV29-1 to TRBJ2-3; weak D call: TRBD2 (7 bases). Germline V gives CDR1 SQVTM, CDR2 ANQGSEA. The CDR3 extends over 14 amino acids. Trimming took off 4 bases at V and 3 bases at J, with 14 bases between the two ends. CDR3 amino acids: CSVGGGLGTDTQYF. Written as DNA, the CDR3 is TGCAGCGTTGGGGGGGGCTTAGGTACAGATACGCAGTATTTT.

The V call is TRBV12-3 or TRBV12-4, the J call TRBJ1-1; no reliable D call. The V end was cut by 1 base, the J end by 3 bases, with 6 bases between. The CDR3 runs to 13 residues. CDR3 sequence reads: CASSLVGYTEAFF. CDR3 bases: TGTGCCAGCAGTTTAGTTGGGTACACTGAAGCTTTCTTT.

The chain is built from TRBV3-1 and TRBJ2-2; D is uncertain. The CDR3 spans 13 residues. The V gene's germline CDR1 is LGHDT and CDR2 YNNKEL (reference sequence). Trimming took 8 bases from V and 0 from J, leaving 7 bases between them. The CDR3 loop is CASRQANTGELFF. CDR3 DNA: TGTGCCAGCCGGCAAGCGAACACCGGGGAGCTGTTTTTT.

This clonotype was recorded only once. This chain joins TRBV12-3 or TRBV12-4 and TRBJ2-4; 9 positions agree with TRBD1. The CDR3 totals 17 residues. V lost 2 bases to trimming and J lost 1 base; unmatched junction nucleotides: 6. The CDR3 loop reads CASSLNRGRQAKNIQYF. CDR3 DNA: TGTGCCAGCAGTTTAAACAGGGGGCGTCAGGCCAAAAACATTCAGTACTTC.

The chain uses TRBV10-3 and TRBJ1-2; D gene ambiguous. Germline V CDR1 and CDR2: ENHRY, SYGVKD. There are 13 residues in the CDR3. V was clipped by 3 bases and J by 7 bases, with 12 bases between them. The CDR3 is CAISDTQIGGYTF. CDR3 sequence (DNA): TGTGCCATCAGTGACACGCAAATTGGTGGCTACACCTTC.

The J gene is TRBJ2-2, the V gene TRBV15, with D unclear. CDR3 length: 12 amino acids. V was shortened by 0 bases and J by 6 bases, with 2 bases between the two germline ends. The germline gives CDR1 LNHNV, CDR2 YYDKDF (reference sequence). CDR3 sequence (DNA): TGTGCCACCAGCAGAGATCCCGGGGAGCTGTTTTTT. Its translation: CATSRDPGELFF.

The rearrangement links TRBV30 to TRBJ1-1, with 7 bases that match TRBD1. The germline V gene encodes CDR1 GTSNPN and CDR2 SVGIG (reference sequence). V lost 1 base to trimming and J lost 5 bases; unmatched junction nucleotides: 7. The length of the CDR3 is 14 residues. The CDR3 DNA reads TGTGCCTGGAGTGCTCCAGGGGGACGGACTGAAGCTTTCTTT. Translated, it gives CAWSAPGGRTEAFF.

This clonotype has just a few counts. The chain recombines TRBV7-9 with TRBJ1-2; D not resolved. The CDR3 consists of 14 residues. Germline values: CDR1 SEHNR, CDR2 FQNEAQ (reference sequence). V was cut by 5 bases and J by 4 bases, with 14 bases left in between. CDR3 protein: CASSEGRDSYGYTF. CDR3 sequence (DNA): TGTGCCAGCAGCGAAGGAAGGGATAGCTATGGCTACACCTTC.

This chain connects TRBV16 to TRBJ2-1, with TRBD2 identical over 8 bases. Trimming at V came to 0 bases and at J to 9 bases, leaving 4 bases not matched to a gene. From germline, CDR1 is KGHSY and CDR2 FQNENV. The CDR3 has 14 amino acids. The CDR3 coding sequence is TGTGCCAGCAGCCAATCGGGACTAGTTGGTGAGCAGTTCTTC. It translates to CASSQSGLVGEQFF.

The sample holds a few counts of this clonotype. The V gene is TRBV6-1, the J gene TRBJ1-4, with D uncertain. The V end lost 6 bases, the J end lost 3 bases, and 5 bases lay between the germline ends. Per germline, CDR1 MNHNS and CDR2 SASEGT. This CDR3 has 12 amino acids. Here the CDR3 DNA reads TGTGCCAGCAGGGGATCTAATGAAAAACTGTTTTTT. This sequence encodes CASRGSNEKLFF.

V gene TRBV20-1 combines with J gene TRBJ2-7; TRBD2 matches 8 bases. This CDR3 has 14 amino acids. Unmatched junction bases numbered 16, after V lost 6 bases and J lost 9 bases. Germline CDR1 reads DFQATT; CDR2 reads SNEGSKA (reference sequence). The CDR3, as DNA: TGCAGTGCCCCCCTGGGGACTAGACCCCCCGGGCAGTACTTC. This gives the protein CSAPLGTRPPGQYF.

The table lists this clonotype with many counts. The chain is built from TRBV6-1 and TRBJ1-5; 7 nucleotides agree with TRBD1. Trimming cost V 1 base and J 1 base; bases outside gene matches: 1. The V gene's germline CDR1 is MNHNS and CDR2 SASEGT. This CDR3 region has 15 residues. The CDR3 reads CASSEGDSSNQPQHF. CDR3 in DNA: TGTGCCAGCAGTGAAGGGGACAGCAGCAATCAGCCCCAGCATTTT.